This TCR beta chain is from a study of cytomegalovirus exposure and HLA in healthy donors (dated by TCRdb to about 2017). With regard to the full study: An earlier analysis of some 600 of the donors reported around 280 Gb of sequence data and 117 million unique TCR beta sequences obtained from about 200 million T cells. The number of typed donors differed by locus: about 620-630 for A, B, C, DRB1 and DQB1; approximately 520 for DQA1; 600 to 610 for DPA1; and 400 to 480 for DPB1. Roughly 5 DR-DQ haplotypes were handled as single units for association and clustering, since linkage in the cohort was strong. The T cell repertoires of roughly 660 subjects were profiled by immunosequencing and related to cytomegalovirus serostatus. A later genetic analysis took genome-wide SNP genotypes for about 65% of the roughly 670 donors and used that subset as a discovery cohort. The later analysis used no new phenotypic data to find candidate immune exposures, relying instead on TCR beta sequences and their occurrence across donors. Around 320 gigabases of sequencing data and tens of millions of unique TCR sequences were included in an early release covering around 650 HLA-typed donors. Class I and class II HLA loci were covered by the typing at four-digit resolution. Donor age, sex, ethnicity and CMV serostatus were collected together with the repertoire data. Among about 400 genotyped donors of the cohort, an average of around 250,000 unique TCR beta nucleotide sequences was sequenced per donor, of which about 19% were non-productive. A later analysis re-examined previously published TCR beta repertoires from several hundred donors and added high-resolution HLA genotyping to investigate patterns of TCR occurrence. Among the roughly 400 genotyped donors, 75% to 90% belonged to the genetic ancestry cluster associated with self-reported Caucasian donors. An earlier analysis of fewer than 750 of the donors used high-throughput TCR beta sequencing to judge whether each TCR beta V gene segment behaved as functional or pseudogenic. All discovery cohort repertoires had been generated on a single sequencing platform. The study aimed to test whether cataloging public T cell receptors could reveal signatures of past pathogen exposure. To predict cytomegalovirus infection status, the study combined high-throughput TCR immunosequencing, statistical association of individual TCRs with disease status, and machine learning. Besides the first cohort of 666 subjects, a separate validation cohort made up of around 120 different subjects was used.

In total, about 650 healthy bone marrow donors made up the cohort. All cohort members were sampled while nominally healthy, although unrecorded immune exposures were likely present. The donor was CMV seropositive and belonged to the group of 250 to 300 seropositive cohort members. Every donor gave a peripheral blood sample, and the peripheral blood mononuclear cells from that sample were used for TCR beta sequencing. The Qiagen DNeasy Blood Extraction Kit was used to extract genomic DNA from the blood cell samples. V lost 5 bases and J lost 5 bases; the stretch between them is 15 bases long. The CDR3 runs 14 residues from the cysteine to the phenylalanine. Only CDR3 DNA is held: 42 bases, read in frame from base 1. The germline V gene supplies CDR1 MDHEN and CDR2 SYDVKM. The library came from the immunoSEQ multiplex PCR assay. The multiplex PCR relied on a mix of 60 forward primers for TCR Vbeta segments and 13 reverse primers for TCR Jbeta segments. A multiplex PCR assay on genomic DNA amplified the CDR3 region of rearranged TCR beta genes. The amplified TCR beta libraries were sequenced on the Illumina HiSeq System as 87-base-pair reads. In the authors' own workflow: In a later analysis, around 80 million unique TCR beta chains were counted across the approximately 640 repertoires, and around 10 million of these chains were shared by at least two donors. A nearest-neighbor algorithm error-corrected the raw reads and collapsed the reads into unique sequences, merging closely related sequences to remove PCR and sequencing errors. Alignment of CDR3 sequences to IMGT reference sequences was used to assign V, D and J gene segments. Each retained sequence needed at least a six-nucleotide match to both a V gene segment and a J gene segment. Rearrangements were classified as productive when the CDR3 lacked stop codons and remained in frame with V and J, and all other rearrangements were classified as non-productive. Following IMGT convention, CDR3 was defined as the stretch from the second conserved V-encoded cysteine up to the conserved J-encoded phenylalanine. The earlier analysis of 500 to 600 of the donors excluded sequences that lacked an unambiguous match to a single V gene segment. In an earlier analysis of 587 of the donors, a V segment was called functional when productive rearrangements were above 56.7%, and segregating when the standard deviation between donors exceeded 5%. To diagnose cytomegalovirus status from the catalog of TCR beta chain sequences, a statistical classification framework was built. V and J gene assignment, in a later analysis, came from comparing TCR nucleotide sequences with IMGT/GENE-DB human TR gene sequences. A later analysis assigned CDR3 sequences and most-parsimonious VDJ recombination scenarios with the TCRdist pipeline. In a later analysis, each TCR beta chain was defined by its CDR3 amino acid sequence together with its V-gene family, and reads lacking a unique V-gene family were excluded. In a later analysis, a few hundred highly shared, low-generation-probability nucleotide sequences were removed to address suspected cross-contamination and a sequencing artifact. A later analysis calculated a clonal expansion index for each public chain from normalized within-repertoire ranks of inferred template counts. In a later analysis, generation probabilities were computed using a VDJ recombination model fitted to out-of-frame rearrangements, and the results were checked against IGoR. Hypergeometric tests were used in a later analysis to score TCR-TCR, TCR-HLA and TCR-CMV co-occurrence, with a repertoire-size bias correction applied to the TCR pairs. A later analysis estimated false discovery rates by permuting HLA or CMV assignments 20 times. In a later analysis, co-occurring TCRs were grouped using DBSCAN, with TCRdist sequence similarity added in when clustering inside HLA-allele-positive subsets. Repertoires with fewer than 30,000 or more than 120,000 public chains, plus five repertoires with anomalous nucleotide sharing, were excluded from co-occurrence clustering. TCRdb retrieved this table from immuneACCESS and kept in-frame rearrangements only. Not all clones are present; in checked studies, unresolved V genes account for under half, and no reason is known for the remainder. The DNA was the basis for D and trimming; V, J and clone size are from that table. This sample holds approximately 160,000 clones; around 80% were observed only once. The ten largest clones add up to 1% of the sample.

With respect to this clone: Its antigen is unknown. Base qualities are not recorded, but no much larger clone differs from it by a single base.

Results and caveats for the whole study, not just this receptor: HLA typing was unavailable for some donors at each locus, so association tests used only the typed subset. In both the original and validation cohorts, the classifier was reported to diagnose cytomegalovirus status with high specificity and sensitivity. According to a later analysis, TCR association rates differed among HLA loci, with DRB1 alleles showing the most associated TCRs and HLA-C alleles showing the fewest. A group of highly shared sequence variants was considered likely to be a technical artifact of the sequencing pipeline. Several of the top co-occurrence clusters appeared to be linked to parvovirus B19, influenza, CMV and Epstein-Barr virus, according to a later analysis. In a later analysis, most CMV-associated TCR beta chains were found to appear HLA-restricted, with HLA associations seemingly driven largely by CMV exposure. The study gave a list of 150 to 200 TCR beta chains associated with cytomegalovirus. Because the 87-base-pair reads could not distinguish some IMGT-functional V segments, including TRBV6-2 and TRBV6-3, those segments were excluded. The authors suggested that the approach could potentially be generalized to other disease states and immunological phenotypes. Across donors, most TCR sequences were observed very rarely, whereas some public TCRs were present in many individuals. Linkage disequilibrium might explain the correlated functional status among segregating V segments, but an unknown experimental factor could not be excluded. Specific HLA alleles were associated with 16,951 TCR beta sequences at a false discovery rate of 0.05 in a later analysis. A few of the identified cytomegalovirus-associated TCR beta chains were confirmed in vitro to be specific for cytomegalovirus antigens. Strong co-occurrence of HLA alleles, especially DR and DQ, made assigning TCR associations to individual alleles difficult. In a later analysis, HLA-associated TCR beta chains were found to be more clonally expanded and to have lower generation probabilities than equally common non-associated chains. A later genetic analysis associated a missense DCLRE1C variant with V-gene and J-gene trimming of TCR beta chains, and an independent cohort replicated the association. Roughly uniform sequencing depth across donors was assumed in presence/absence analyses, although this assumption may not hold. Broadly in line with IMGT annotations, most TCR beta V segments showed up in productive rearrangements about 87% or about 30% of the time in an earlier analysis of around 550 of the donors. Immune exposure information for the cohort was limited to CMV serostatus. This cohort had only TCR beta chains sequenced, and the lack of alpha or paired-chain data limited which features could be detected. A further reported finding was that TCR beta sequences accurately predicted the HLA-A and HLA-B alleles for most subjects in the first cohort. A later genetic analysis reported fewer N-insertions in productive TCRs among donors in an Asian-associated ancestry cluster than the approximately 700-donor mean. Because counts were too low, roughly 16 rarely observed V segments, including chromosome 9 orphons, were excluded from the earlier analysis of some 540 of the donors.

The sequence is built from TRBV28 and TRBJ1-2, with no reliable assignment of the D segment. The sequence was collected from a woman between 45 and 65 years old in good health and CMV-seropositive. The specimen was PBMCs. The nucleotide sequence is given as TGTGCCAGCAGTGTCACGATCAATACTTATGGCTACACCTTC. Its translation reads: CASSVTINTYGYTF.